This passage covers 32 T cell receptor beta chains from one sample sequenced in a study of shared clonotypes between healthy human individuals. Profiled with immunoSEQ multiplex PCR; TCRdb holds only in-frame clones, not every one. This sample has a few hundred thousand clones; around 87% occur once, and the top ten carry around 16%. The sequencing input was memory CD8+ T cells sorted from blood. Indicated subset: CD45RO+ cells pooled with CCR7-negative TemRA cells. The source is a man aged 18 to 35 in good health.

The chain is built from TRBV18 and TRBJ2-7, with 9 bases lining up with TRBD1. Trimming cost V 4 bases and J 0 bases; bases outside gene matches: 7. CDR1 KGHSH and CDR2 LQKENI come from the germline V gene. CDR3 length equals 16 residues. CDR3 loop: CASSRPGTGTSYEQYF. In DNA form, the CDR3 reads TGTGCCAGCTCACGCCCCGGGACAGGGACCTCCTACGAGCAGTACTTC.

On this clone: A read error is likely here: a far larger clone is one base away. The V call is TRBV13, the J call TRBJ1-6; weak D call: TRBD1 (6 bases). The CDR3 contains 13 residues. Germline CDR1 PRHDT, CDR2 FYEKMQ (reference sequence). With 2 bases removed from V and 7 bases from J, the gap between germline ends came to 6 bases. The CDR3: CASSLQGNSPLHF. CDR3 sequence (DNA): TGTGCCAGCAGCTTACAGGGGAATTCACCCCTCCACTTT. Combining the CDR3 with reference TRBV13 and TRBJ1-6 gives the whole variable domain AAGVIQSPRHLIKEKRETATLKCYPIPRHDTVYWYQQGPGQDPQFLISFYEKMQSDKGSIPDRFSAQQFSDYHSELNMSSLELGDSALYFCASSLQGNSPLHFGNGTRLTVT.

The rearrangement joins TRBV29-1 to TRBJ1-1, with D perhaps TRBD1 (6 bases). CDR1 SQVTM and CDR2 ANQGSEA come from the germline V gene. V was trimmed by 5 bases and J by 4 bases, leaving 11 bases between them. The CDR3 is 12 amino acids. CDR3 loop: CSVPGGRTEAFF. The CDR3 DNA follows: TGCAGCGTTCCCGGGGGGCGCACTGAAGCTTTCTTT.

The V call is TRBV7-6, the J call TRBJ2-1; 10 nucleotides line up with TRBD2. The CDR3 totals 17 residues. With 1 base clipped from V and 0 bases from J, the junction kept 3 bases outside the gene matches. Germline CDR1 is SGHVS and CDR2 is FNYEAQ. The CDR3 region is CASSLEASGGSYNEQFF. DNA of the CDR3: TGTGCCAGCAGCTTAGAAGCTAGCGGGGGCTCCTACAATGAGCAGTTCTTC.

The CDR3 here is CASRVQSSTASGTQYF. CDR3 DNA sequence: TGTGCCAGCAGGGTCCAAAGTTCGACAGCCTCAGGGACCCAGTACTTC. This sequence joins TRBV27 and TRBJ2-5, with a possible D match to TRBD1 (5 bases). Germline V gene data show CDR1 as MNHEY and CDR2 as SMNVEV (reference sequence). The ends were cut back, 6 bases at V and 7 bases at J, with 24 bases in the middle. The CDR3 extends over 16 amino acids.

The V call is TRBV4-1, the J call TRBJ2-1, with D unresolved. Per germline, CDR1 MGHRA and CDR2 YSYEKL. The germline V and J ends were trimmed by 1 base and 15 bases, with 16 bases remaining between them. This CDR3 spans 13 amino acids. The DNA for the CDR3 is TGCGCCAGCAGCCAAGTGCTCTCTCCTGGTGTGTTCTTC. This gives the protein CASSQVLSPGVFF.

V usage is TRBV7-9 and J usage is TRBJ2-2, with 13 bases lining up with TRBD2. CDR3 size: 17 residues. V lost 3 bases, J lost 5 bases, and 6 bases stayed unmatched. The germline CDR1 and CDR2 sequences are SEHNR and FQNEAQ (reference sequence). CDR3 DNA sequence: TGTGCCAGCAGCTTTGGACTAGCGGGGGAGAATACCGGGGAGCTGTTTTTT. It translates to CASSFGLAGENTGELFF.

The chain joins TRBV4-3 to TRBJ2-2; no clear D. The V end was cut by 0 bases, the J end by 6 bases, with 11 bases between. Germline assignment: CDR1 LGHNA and CDR2 YSLEER. This CDR3 is 15 amino acids long. DNA for the CDR3: TGCGCCAGCAGCCAAGATGTAGGTTGGGCCGGGGAGCTGTTTTTT. This translates into CASSQDVGWAGELFF.

The V gene is TRBV27, the J gene TRBJ1-4; D not resolved. Germline CDR1 MNHEY, CDR2 SMNVEV (reference sequence). This CDR3 has 13 residues. V was trimmed by 5 bases and J by 8 bases, leaving 12 bases between them. This CDR3 reads CASSQEGEEKLFF. DNA for the CDR3: TGTGCCAGCAGTCAAGAGGGTGAGGAAAAACTGTTTTTT. The entire variable domain, with the rest obtained from reference TRBV27 and TRBJ1-4, is as follows: EAQVTQNPRYLITVTGKKLTVTCSQNMNHEYMSWYRQDPGLGLRQIYYSMNVEVTDKGDVPEGYKVSRKEKRNFPLILESPSPNQTSLYFCASSQEGEEKLFFGSGTQLSVL.

The chain links TRBV11-3 to TRBJ2-7; tentatively, D is TRBD2 (6 bases). From germline, CDR1 is SGHNT and CDR2 YENEEA. The CDR3 spans 16 residues. V gave up 5 bases and J gave up 3 bases, with 20 bases separating them. The CDR3 region has the DNA TGTGCCAGCAGCCAAACTAGCAGCTCCCACCTCTACGAGCAGTACTTC. Residues: CASSQTSSSHLYEQYF. The full variable domain, completed using reference TRBV11-3 and TRBJ2-7, is EAGVVQSPRYKIIEKKQPVAFWCNPISGHNTLYWYLQNLGQGPELLIRYENEEAVDDSQLPKDRFSAERLKGVDSTLKIQPAELGDSAVYLCASSQTSSSHLYEQYFGPGTRLTVT.

This chain joins TRBV7-9 and TRBJ2-5, with a weak D call TRBD1 (5 bases). Trimming stripped 6 bases from V and 9 bases from J, with 17 bases between. The CDR3 contains 13 residues. Germline CDR1 SEHNR, CDR2 FQNEAQ (reference sequence). The CDR3 DNA follows: TGTGCCAGCAGTGTTGACAGCCCCAGGGCCCAGTACTTC. Protein sequence: CASSVDSPRAQYF.

This rearrangement joins TRBV27 to TRBJ2-3; 7 nucleotides agree with TRBD2. CDR3 length: 14 amino acids. Germline assignment: CDR1 MNHEY and CDR2 SMNVEV (reference sequence). V lost 8 bases, J lost 3 bases, and 8 bases stayed unmatched. This CDR3 reads CASGPSGPTDTQYF. The CDR3 DNA reads TGTGCCAGCGGACCTAGCGGTCCAACAGATACGCAGTATTTT.

The chain carries TRBV27 and TRBJ2-7; 8 nucleotides line up with TRBD1. V shed 6 bases and J 5 bases; nucleotides not matched to a gene: 9. Per the germline V gene, CDR1 is MNHEY and CDR2 is SMNVEV (reference sequence). CDR3 size: 14 residues. The CDR3 DNA reads TGTGCCAGCAGGAAACAGGGGGGTTACCACGAGCAGTACTTC. Translated, it gives CASRKQGGYHEQYF.

This chain links TRBV7-9 with TRBJ2-1; 8 bases match TRBD2. The V gene end was trimmed by 2 bases and the J gene end by 2 bases; junction bases not matched to a gene: 5. Germline lookup yields CDR1 SEHNR and CDR2 FQNEAQ (reference sequence). This CDR3 region has 16 residues. In nucleotides, the CDR3 is TGTGCCAGCAGCTTAAGTTACGGGGGGGCCTACAATGAGCAGTTCTTC. The encoded protein is CASSLSYGGAYNEQFF.

This clone was seen just once. Other DNA sequences in the sample encode the same CDR3. The chain has TRBV5-6 and TRBJ1-1; D gene ambiguous. With 1 base removed from V and 0 bases from J, the gap between germline ends came to 4 bases. The CDR3 is made up of 13 amino acids. Germline CDR1 SGHDT, CDR2 YYEEEE. CDR3 region: CASSLFVNTEAFF. In DNA, the CDR3 is TGTGCCAGCAGCTTGTTCGTGAACACTGAAGCTTTCTTT.

This clone was picked up many times. J is TRBJ1-6 and V is TRBV9, with D tentatively TRBD1 (5 bases). Between the trimmed V and J ends, which lost 0 bases and 11 bases, there was a span of 12 bases. Germline CDR1 SGDLS, CDR2 YYNGEE. The CDR3 consists of 14 residues. The CDR3 protein is CASSVGGTPAPLHF. CDR3 nucleotide sequence: TGTGCCAGCAGCGTAGGGGGGACCCCGGCACCCCTCCACTTT.

The V gene is TRBV4-1, the J gene TRBJ2-3; 10 bases are shared with TRBD2. Germline V CDR1 and CDR2: MGHRA, YSYEKL. J gave up 6 bases and V 4 bases, and 16 bases lay outside the gene matches. The CDR3 has 18 amino acids. In nucleotides, the CDR3 is TGCGCCAGCAGCCCTCTTTTTCTGCTAGCGGGAGTAGCCGATACGCAGTATTTT. Its protein product is CASSPLFLLAGVADTQYF.

In its sample, this clone was seen a few times. This sequence joins TRBV7-2 and TRBJ2-5; D is ambiguous. V lost 0 bases, J lost 1 base, and 9 bases lay in between. The CDR3 runs to 15 residues. CDR1 and CDR2 (germline): SGHTA, FQGNSA. CDR3 protein: CASSLAFGLQETQYF. CDR3 sequence (DNA): TGTGCCAGCAGCTTAGCGTTCGGCCTCCAAGAGACCCAGTACTTC. The full variable domain, with the rest looked up from reference TRBV7-2 and TRBJ2-5, is GAGVSQSPSNKVTEKGKDVELRCDPISGHTALYWYRQSLGQGLEFLIYFQGNSAPDKSGLPSDRFSAERTGGSVSTLTIQRTQQEDSAVYLCASSLAFGLQETQYFGPGTRLLVL.

The V and J genes are TRBV6-1 and TRBJ2-2; D call uncertain. Trimming cost V 8 bases and J 1 base, with 8 bases left between them. Germline values: CDR1 MNHNS, CDR2 SASEGT. CDR3 length: 13 residues. CDR3 DNA sequence: TGTGCCAGCTTTGAGGAGAACACCGGGGAGCTGTTTTTT. This sequence encodes CASFEENTGELFF.

This clone appeared once. The chain links TRBV4-1 to TRBJ2-7; either TRBD1 or TRBD2 may supply D (5 bases each). Trimming left V 3 bases short and J 2 bases short, with 8 bases between. This CDR3 spans 13 amino acids. The germline V gene has CDR1 MGHRA and CDR2 YSYEKL. CDR3 in amino acids: CASSQGRAYEQYF. The CDR3 DNA reads as TGCGCCAGCAGCCAGGGACGGGCCTACGAGCAGTACTTC.

The chain employs TRBV5-6 and TRBJ2-3; 8 bases fit TRBD2. The germline V gene encodes CDR1 SGHDT and CDR2 YYEEEE. V was clipped by 4 bases and J by 2 bases; unmatched bases: 6. The CDR3 length is 15 residues. CDR3 in amino acids: CASSMELAATDTQYF. The CDR3 DNA follows: TGTGCCAGCAGCATGGAACTAGCGGCCACAGATACGCAGTATTTT.

The chain recombines TRBV5-1 with TRBJ1-2; D gene unclear. Looked up from germline, CDR1 is SGHRS and CDR2 is YFSETQ. This CDR3 comprises 13 residues. The V and J ends lost 0 bases and 4 bases respectively, with 7 bases between them. CDR3 DNA: TGCGCCAGCAGCTTGGCAGATTTCTATGGCTACACCTTC. Amino acid sequence: CASSLADFYGYTF. The full variable domain, rest sourced from reference TRBV5-1 and TRBJ1-2, is KAGVTQTPRYLIKTRGQQVTLSCSPISGHRSVSWYQQTPGQGLQFLFEYFSETQRNKGNFPGRFSGRQFSNSRSEMNVSTLELGDSALYLCASSLADFYGYTFGSGTRLTVV.

The gene calls are TRBV9 and TRBJ1-1; 7 bases agree with TRBD1. The CDR3 runs 15 residues. From germline, CDR1 is SGDLS and CDR2 YYNGEE. The V and J ends lost 2 bases and 2 bases, in that order; junction bases with no gene match: 6. The CDR3: CASSVSTGVNTEAFF. As DNA, the CDR3 is TGTGCCAGCAGCGTTTCCACAGGGGTCAACACTGAAGCTTTCTTT.

This rearrangement joins TRBV7-9 to TRBJ1-1, with TRBD1 identical over 7 bases. The CDR3 spans 14 residues. With 3 bases clipped from V and 6 bases from J, the junction kept 7 bases outside the gene matches. Per the germline V gene, CDR1 is SEHNR and CDR2 is FQNEAQ (reference sequence). In nucleotides, the CDR3 is TGTGCCAGCAGCTTTCTGACAGGGATCCCTGAAGCTTTCTTT. As protein: CASSFLTGIPEAFF.

The chain uses TRBV10-3 and TRBJ2-3; maybe TRBD1 (5 bases). The CDR3 length is 17 residues. CDR1 ENHRY and CDR2 SYGVKD come from the germline V gene. The ends were cut back, 3 bases at V and 0 bases at J, with 16 bases in the middle. CDR3: CAISDFTGARSTDTQYF. CDR3 sequence (DNA): TGTGCCATCAGTGATTTTACAGGCGCACGGAGCACAGATACGCAGTATTTT.

About this clone: The sample has other DNA sequences that encode this CDR3 too. The chain combines TRBV5-4 with TRBJ1-1; D gene ambiguous. Germline V CDR1 and CDR2: SGHNT, YYREEE (reference sequence). The CDR3 contains 13 residues. Trimming removed 4 bases from V and 3 bases from J, with 10 bases in between. The CDR3 bases are TGTGCCAGCAGCCCCGGCGGGGACACTGAAGCTTTCTTT. Translated: CASSPGGDTEAFF.

The chain couples TRBV28 to TRBJ2-7, with D hard to call. This CDR3 is built from 15 residues. The ends were cut back, 7 bases at V and 0 bases at J, with 16 bases in the middle. Germline CDR1 MDHEN, CDR2 SYDVKM. CDR3 residues: CASTPTSRLSYEQYF. The DNA of the CDR3 is TGTGCCAGCACCCCCACGTCCAGACTCTCCTACGAGCAGTACTTC.

This clone has at least ten counts. V gene TRBV6-1 combines with J gene TRBJ2-7; maybe TRBD1 (6 bases). V lost 2 bases, J lost 5 bases, and 19 bases lay in between. This CDR3 is 16 amino acids long. Germline values: CDR1 MNHNS, CDR2 SASEGT. CDR3: CASSEIGHQWDNEQYF. CDR3 bases: TGTGCCAGCAGTGAAATCGGTCATCAGTGGGACAACGAGCAGTACTTC.

This clone is labeled as medium-sized. CDR3 in amino acids: CASSIRSLAEQFF. In DNA, the CDR3 is TGTGCCAGTAGTATTCGTTCCCTGGCAGAGCAGTTCTTC. V usage is TRBV19 and J usage is TRBJ2-1; no firm D call. There are 13 residues in the CDR3. V was clipped by 3 bases and J by 10 bases, with 13 bases between them. Germline V gene lookup returns CDR1 LNHDA and CDR2 SQIVND (reference sequence).

The rearrangement uses TRBV4-1 and TRBJ2-7, with 7 nucleotides matching TRBD1. Looked up from germline, CDR1 is MGHRA and CDR2 is YSYEKL. The CDR3 loop spans 14 amino acids. J was trimmed by 6 bases and V by 0 bases; bases with no gene match: 5. The chain's CDR3 is CASSQETGVIEQYF. The CDR3 DNA reads as TGCGCCAGCAGCCAAGAAACAGGGGTAATCGAGCAGTACTTC.

The CDR3 here is CASSWVGDTQYF. The CDR3 bases are TGTGCCAGCAGTTGGGTCGGAGATACGCAGTATTTT. The chain couples TRBV6-6 to TRBJ2-3; D not certain. Germline values: CDR1 MNHNY, CDR2 SVGAGI (reference sequence). The CDR3 is 12 residues long. The ends were cut back, 4 bases at V and 5 bases at J, with 7 bases in the middle.

The genes are TRBV11-2 and TRBJ2-1; tentatively, D is TRBD2 (6 bases). CDR1 is SGHAT and CDR2 is FQNNGV in the germline V gene. Trimming removed 8 bases from V and 3 bases from J, with 17 bases in between. The CDR3 has 15 amino acids. The DNA for the CDR3 is TGTGCCAGCGGGACCCTTGGAGGGAGCTACAATGAGCAGTTCTTC. It codes for CASGTLGGSYNEQFF.